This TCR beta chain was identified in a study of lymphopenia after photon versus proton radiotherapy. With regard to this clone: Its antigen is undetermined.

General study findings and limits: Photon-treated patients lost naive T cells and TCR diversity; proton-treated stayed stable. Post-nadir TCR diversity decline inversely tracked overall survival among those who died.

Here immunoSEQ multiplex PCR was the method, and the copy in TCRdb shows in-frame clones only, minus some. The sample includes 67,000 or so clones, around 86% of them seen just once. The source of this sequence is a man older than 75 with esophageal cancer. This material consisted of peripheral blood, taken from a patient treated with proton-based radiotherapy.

The CDR3 is CASGKGLDSTDTQYF. The CDR3 DNA follows: TGCGCCAGCGGTAAAGGACTAGACTCCACAGATACGCAGTATTTT. The chain employs TRBV5-1 and TRBJ2-3; 7 nucleotides match TRBD2. Germline trimming cut 7 bases from V and 2 bases from J; bases unmatched to any gene: 10. The CDR3 runs to 15 residues. Germline V gives CDR1 SGHRS, CDR2 YFSETQ.